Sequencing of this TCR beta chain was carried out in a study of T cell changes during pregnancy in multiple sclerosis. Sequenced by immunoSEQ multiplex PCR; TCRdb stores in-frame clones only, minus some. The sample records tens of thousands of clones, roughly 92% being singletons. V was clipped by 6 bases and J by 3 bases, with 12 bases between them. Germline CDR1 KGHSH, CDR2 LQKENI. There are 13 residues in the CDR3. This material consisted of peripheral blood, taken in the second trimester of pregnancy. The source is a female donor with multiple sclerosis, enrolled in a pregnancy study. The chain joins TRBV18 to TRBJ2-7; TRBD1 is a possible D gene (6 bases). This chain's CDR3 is CASSPDSFYEQYF. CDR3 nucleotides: TGTGCCAGCTCTCCGGACAGTTTCTACGAGCAGTACTTC.